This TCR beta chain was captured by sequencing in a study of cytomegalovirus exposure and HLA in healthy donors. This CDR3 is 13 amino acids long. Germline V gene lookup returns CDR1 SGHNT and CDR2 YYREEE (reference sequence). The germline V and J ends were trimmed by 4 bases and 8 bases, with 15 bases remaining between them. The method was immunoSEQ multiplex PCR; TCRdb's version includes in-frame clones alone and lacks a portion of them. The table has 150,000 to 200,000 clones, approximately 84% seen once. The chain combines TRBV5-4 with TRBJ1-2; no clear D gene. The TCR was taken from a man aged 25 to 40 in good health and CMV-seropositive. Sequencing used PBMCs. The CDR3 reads CASSVLGVDGYTF. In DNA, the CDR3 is TGTGCCAGCAGCGTTCTCGGGGTTGACGGCTACACCTTC.